Only a few counts were recorded for the clone carrying this T cell receptor beta chain. Its specificity is not known. These data are taken from a study of human T cells and chemical hapten exposure. Study-wide results and limits: DPC sensitization did not alter TCRs above 1 in 1000 frequency.

The time point is: patch test 1, 2 weeks after DPC sensitization. Treatment: therapeutic diphenylcyclopropenone sensitization with weekly scalp DPC. From the RACE reads, TCRdb called clonotypes with MiXCR, one entry per CDR3 protein. There are 380,000 or so distinct CDR3 sequences in the sample; 4% to 5.5% occur only once, and 2% to 2.5% lies in the top ten. The origin of this receptor is a woman aged 45-60 years with alopecia areata. Some clones in this sample may be carry-over from other donors' samples. This specimen was whole blood, taken in connection with sensitization to the hapten diphenylcyclopropenone (DPC).

CDR3: CSARDLKGPRGGSPLHF. Written as DNA, the CDR3 is TGCAGTGCTAGAGACCTAAAGGGCCCGCGGGGAGGATCACCCCTCCACTTT. The genes are TRBV20-1 and TRBJ1-6; D uncertain. This CDR3 spans 17 amino acids. The V end lost 0 bases, the J end lost 10 bases, and 22 bases lay between the germline ends. CDR1 and CDR2 (germline): DFQATT, SNEGSKA (reference sequence).